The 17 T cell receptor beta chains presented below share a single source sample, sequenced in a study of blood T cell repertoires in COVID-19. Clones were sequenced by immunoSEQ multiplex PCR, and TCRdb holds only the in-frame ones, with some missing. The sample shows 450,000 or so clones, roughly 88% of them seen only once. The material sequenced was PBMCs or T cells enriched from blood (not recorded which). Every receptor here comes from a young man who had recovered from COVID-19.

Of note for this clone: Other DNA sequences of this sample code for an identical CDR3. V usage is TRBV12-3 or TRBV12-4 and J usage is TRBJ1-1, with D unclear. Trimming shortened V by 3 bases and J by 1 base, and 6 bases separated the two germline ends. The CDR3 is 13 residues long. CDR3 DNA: TGTGCCAGCAGTTTCGCCGGGAACACTGAAGCTTTCTTT. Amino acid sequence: CASSFAGNTEAFF.

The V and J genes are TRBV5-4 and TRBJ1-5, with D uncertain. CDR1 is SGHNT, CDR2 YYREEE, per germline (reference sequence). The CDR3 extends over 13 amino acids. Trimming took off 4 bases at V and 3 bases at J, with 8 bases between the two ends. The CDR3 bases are TGTGCCAGCAGCGGGAGTCCCAATCAGCCCCAGCATTTT. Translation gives CASSGSPNQPQHF.

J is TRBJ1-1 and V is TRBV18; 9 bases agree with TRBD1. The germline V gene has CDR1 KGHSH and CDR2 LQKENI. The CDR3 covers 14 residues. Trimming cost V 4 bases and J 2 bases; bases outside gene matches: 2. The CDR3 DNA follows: TGTGCCAGCTCACGGACAGGGGTCAACACTGAAGCTTTCTTT. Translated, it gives CASSRTGVNTEAFF. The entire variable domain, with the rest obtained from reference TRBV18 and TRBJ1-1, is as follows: NAGVMQNPRHLVRRRGQEARLRCSPMKGHSHVYWYRQLPEEGLKFMVYLQKENIIDESGMPKERFSAEFPKEGPSILRIQQVVRGDSAAYFCASSRTGVNTEAFFGQGTRLTVV.

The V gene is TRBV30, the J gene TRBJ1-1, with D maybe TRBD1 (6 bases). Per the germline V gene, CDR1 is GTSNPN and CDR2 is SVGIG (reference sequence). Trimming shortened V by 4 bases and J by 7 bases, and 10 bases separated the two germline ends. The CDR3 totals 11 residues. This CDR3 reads CAWTQGHEAFF. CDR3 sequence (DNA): TGTGCCTGGACACAGGGTCATGAAGCTTTCTTT.

The CDR3 loop is CASSVATGRGNTIYF. The CDR3 DNA is TGTGCCAGCAGCGTAGCTACAGGCAGGGGAAACACCATATATTTT. V and J are TRBV9 and TRBJ1-3; D perhaps matches TRBD1 (5 bases). CDR1 SGDLS and CDR2 YYNGEE come from the germline V gene. CDR3 length: 15 residues. V was cut by 0 bases and J by 4 bases, with 11 bases left in between.

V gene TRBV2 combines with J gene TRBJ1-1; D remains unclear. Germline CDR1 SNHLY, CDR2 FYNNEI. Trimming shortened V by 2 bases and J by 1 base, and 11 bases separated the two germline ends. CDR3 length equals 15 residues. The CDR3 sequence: CASSEWAGGNTEAFF. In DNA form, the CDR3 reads TGTGCCAGCAGTGAATGGGCGGGCGGGAACACTGAAGCTTTCTTT.

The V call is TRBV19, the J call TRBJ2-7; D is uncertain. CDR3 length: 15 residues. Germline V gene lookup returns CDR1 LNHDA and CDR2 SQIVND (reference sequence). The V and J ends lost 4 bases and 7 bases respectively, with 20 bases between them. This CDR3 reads CASSNLELPVREQYF. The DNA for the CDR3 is TGTGCCAGTAGTAACCTAGAATTACCCGTCCGGGAGCAGTACTTC. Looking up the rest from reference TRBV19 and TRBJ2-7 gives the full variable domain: DGGITQSPKYLFRKEGQNVTLSCEQNLNHDAMYWYRQDPGQGLRLIYYSQIVNDFQKGDIAEGYSVSREKKESFPLTVTSAQKNPTAFYLCASSNLELPVREQYFGPGTRLTVT.

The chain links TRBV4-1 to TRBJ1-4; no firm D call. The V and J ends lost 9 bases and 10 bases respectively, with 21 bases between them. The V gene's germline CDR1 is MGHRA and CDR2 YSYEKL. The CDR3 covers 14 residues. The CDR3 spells CASSPRSALSKLFF. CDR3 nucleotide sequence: TGCGCCAGTTCTCCAAGGAGCGCCCTCTCAAAACTGTTTTTT.

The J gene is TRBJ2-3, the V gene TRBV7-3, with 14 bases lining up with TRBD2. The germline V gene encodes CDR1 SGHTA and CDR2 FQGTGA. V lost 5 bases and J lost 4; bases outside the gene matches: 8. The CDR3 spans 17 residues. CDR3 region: CASSVHPGLAGADTQYF. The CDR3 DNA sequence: TGTGCCAGCAGCGTCCATCCGGGACTAGCGGGGGCAGATACGCAGTATTTT.

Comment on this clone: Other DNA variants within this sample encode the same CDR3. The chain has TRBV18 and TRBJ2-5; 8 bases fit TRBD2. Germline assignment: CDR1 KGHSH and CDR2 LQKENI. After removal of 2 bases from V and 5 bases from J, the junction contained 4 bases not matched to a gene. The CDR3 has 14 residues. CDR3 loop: CASSPAGGGETQYF. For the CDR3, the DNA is TGTGCCAGCTCACCAGCGGGAGGAGGGGAGACCCAGTACTTC.

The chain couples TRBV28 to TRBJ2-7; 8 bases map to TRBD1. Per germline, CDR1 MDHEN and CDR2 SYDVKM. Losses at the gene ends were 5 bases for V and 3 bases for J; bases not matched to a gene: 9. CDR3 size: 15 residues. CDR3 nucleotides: TGTGCCAGCAGTCGGACAGGGTTAGGGGACTACGAGCAGTACTTC. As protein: CASSRTGLGDYEQYF.

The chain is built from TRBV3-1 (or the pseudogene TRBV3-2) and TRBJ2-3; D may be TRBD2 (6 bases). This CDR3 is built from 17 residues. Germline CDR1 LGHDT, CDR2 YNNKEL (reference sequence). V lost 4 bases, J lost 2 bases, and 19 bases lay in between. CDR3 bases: TGTGCCAGCAGCCCAGGGAGGTGGGGTGTTATCACAGATACGCAGTATTTT. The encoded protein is CASSPGRWGVITDTQYF.

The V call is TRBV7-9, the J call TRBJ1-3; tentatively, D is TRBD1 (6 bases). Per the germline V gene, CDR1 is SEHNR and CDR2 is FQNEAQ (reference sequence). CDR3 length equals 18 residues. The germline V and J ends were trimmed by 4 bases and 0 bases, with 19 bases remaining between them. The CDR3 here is CASSYPRQASTSGNTIYF. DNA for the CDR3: TGTGCCAGCAGCTATCCCCGACAGGCCAGTACCTCTGGAAACACCATATATTTT.

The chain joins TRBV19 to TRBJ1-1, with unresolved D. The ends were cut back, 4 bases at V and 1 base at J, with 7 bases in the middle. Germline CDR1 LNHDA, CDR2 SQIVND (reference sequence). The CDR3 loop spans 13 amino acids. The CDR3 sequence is CASSTHSNTEAFF. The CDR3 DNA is TGTGCCAGTAGTACCCATTCGAACACTGAAGCTTTCTTT.

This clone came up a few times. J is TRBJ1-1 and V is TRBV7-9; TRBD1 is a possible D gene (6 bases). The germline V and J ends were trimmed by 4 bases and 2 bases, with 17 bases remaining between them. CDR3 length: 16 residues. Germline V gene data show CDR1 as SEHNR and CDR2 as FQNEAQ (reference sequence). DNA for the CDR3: TGTGCCAGCAGCTCCCTAGGGGGACGGAAAAACACTGAAGCTTTCTTT. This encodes CASSSLGGRKNTEAFF.

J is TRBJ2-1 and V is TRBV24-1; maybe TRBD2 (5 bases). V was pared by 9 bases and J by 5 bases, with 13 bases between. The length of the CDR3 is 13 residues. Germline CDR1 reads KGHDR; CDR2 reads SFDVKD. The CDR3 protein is CATGLAPNNEQFF. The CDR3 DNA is TGTGCCACCGGTCTAGCCCCCAACAATGAGCAGTTCTTC.

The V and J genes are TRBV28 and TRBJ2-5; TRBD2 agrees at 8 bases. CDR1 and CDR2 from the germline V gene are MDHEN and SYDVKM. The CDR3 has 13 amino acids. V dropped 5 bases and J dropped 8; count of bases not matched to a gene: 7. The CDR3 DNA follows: TGTGCCAGCAGTCCCGGGACTAGGGCCACCCAGTACTTC. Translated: CASSPGTRATQYF.